This is a list of T cell receptor beta chains from one sample in a study of T cells in Graves' hyperthyroidism and ophthalmopathy. TCRdb used MiXCR to reprocess the multiplex PCR reads, holding one entry per CDR3 protein. The top ten clones hold approximately 4.3% of a sample with 640,000 or so distinct CDR3 sequences, 14% to 15% of them seen once. The sequenced sample consisted of blood. Source of these receptors: a woman in her 40s with Graves' ophthalmopathy. Each CDR3 is given with its conserved first and last residue. The order of the fields is clone size, J gene, V gene, D gene, CDR3 DNA, CDR3 protein. The D gene is left open where the match is weak. The listing skips clone size in some rows; elsewhere it reads once, few, many or a size class.

few TRBJ1-2 TRBV14 TRBD1 TGTGCCAGCAGCCAAGAGCCCCCGGGACAGGATTATGGTGGCTACACCTTC CASSQEPPGQDYGGYTF
NA TRBJ2-7 TRBV6-1 NA TGTGCCAGCACTAAGGACAGCCCCGGGTCCTACGAGCAGTACTTC CASTKDSPGSYEQYF
many TRBJ2-7 TRBV4-2 NA TGTGCCAGCAGCCACCTAGTCCCATACGAGCAGTACTTC CASSHLVPYEQYF
many TRBJ1-5 TRBV28 TRBD1 TGTGCCAGCAGTCAATATAGGGGGCTCAATCAGCCCCAGCATTTT CASSQYRGLNQPQHF
many TRBJ2-7 TRBV19 TRBD1 TGTGCCACAAGGGGACAGGGCTACGAGCAGTACTTC CATRGQGYEQYF
many TRBJ2-2 TRBV28 NA TGTGCCAGCATCCGGGCACCCGGCGGGGAGCTGTTTTTT CASIRAPGGELFF
NA TRBJ1-5 TRBV12-3/TRBV12-4 NA TGTGCCAGCAGTTTATATCCGGATAGCAATCAGCCCCAGCATTTT CASSLYPDSNQPQHF
NA TRBJ1-1 TRBV20-1 NA TGCAGTGCTCCCGGGACACTAGTGAACACTGAAGCTTTCTTT CSAPGTLVNTEAFF
many TRBJ1-1 TRBV6-2/TRBV6-3 NA TGTGCCAGCAGGGCCGAAATGGATCTGAACACTGAAGCTTTCTTT CASRAEMDLNTEAFF
many TRBJ2-7 TRBV7-6 TRBD2 TGTGCCAGCAGCCGCGACACTAGCGGGAGTGCGCAGTACTTC CASSRDTSGSAQYF
few TRBJ2-7 TRBV2 TRBD2 TGTGCCAGCAGTGAAGGGGCGGGAGACGAGCAGTACTTC CASSEGAGDEQYF
many TRBJ2-5 TRBV20-1 TRBD2 TGCAGTGCTAGAGAACCGGGACTAGCGGGAGGGCAGAGGCAGGAGACCCAGTACTTC CSAREPGLAGGQRQETQYF
few TRBJ1-2 TRBV4-2 TRBD1 TGTGCCAGCAGCCGGGGACAGGGGGAGAACTATGGCTACACCTTC CASSRGQGENYGYTF
many TRBJ2-7 TRBV12-3/TRBV12-4 NA TGTGCCAGCAGCCTCCAACCCCGAACACCCTACGAGCAGTACTTC CASSLQPRTPYEQYF
NA TRBJ1-2 TRBV25-1 NA TGTGCCAGCAGTGATCCAGGCCTGGGAAACTATGGCTACACCTTC CASSDPGLGNYGYTF
many TRBJ1-2 TRBV15 NA TGTGCCACCAGCAGAGGCTTAGGACCGTATGGCTACACCTTC CATSRGLGPYGYTF
few TRBJ1-4 TRBV3-1 TRBD1 TGTGCCAGCAGACCTACCGGGACAGGGAAGGAAAAACTGTTTTTT CASRPTGTGKEKLFF
many TRBJ1-3 TRBV7-9 NA TGTGCCAGCAGCTCGCCGGGACGCCTGGGAAACACCATATATTTT CASSSPGRLGNTIYF
few TRBJ2-7 TRBV4-3 TRBD2 TGCGCCAGCAGCCTCCTACACGCGGGGACTAGCGGGAGTCGTCAGTCCTACGAGCAGTACTTC CASSLLHAGTSGSRQSYEQYF
many TRBJ2-4 TRBV2 NA TGTGCCAGCAGCCCGGTCATGTCGGCGAACATTCAGTACTTC CASSPVMSANIQYF
many TRBJ2-5 TRBV28 TRBD2 TGTGCCAGCAGTTTAGGACAGACCGGACTAGCGGGAGTTCGAGAGACCCAGTACTTC CASSLGQTGLAGVRETQYF
many TRBJ2-7 TRBV6-5 NA TGTGCCAGCAGTTACTCGAATCCAGGGCTGGGGTACGAGCAGTACTTC CASSYSNPGLGYEQYF
many TRBJ1-5 TRBV6-5 NA TGTGCCAGCAACAGAGGCGGGCAAAATCAGCCCCAGCATTTT CASNRGGQNQPQHF
NA TRBJ1-6 TRBV15 NA TGTGCCACCAGCAGAGATTGGAACAGTTATAATTCACCCCTCCACTTT CATSRDWNSYNSPLHF
many TRBJ1-6 TRBV6-1 TRBD1 TGTGCCAGCATAGTGGACAGGGAAAATTCACCCCTCCACTTT CASIVDRENSPLHF
many TRBJ2-2 TRBV2 NA TGTGCCAGCAGTGTTGGGGGGCGAAACACCGGGGAGCTGTTTTTT CASSVGGRNTGELFF
NA TRBJ2-7 TRBV4-1 TRBD1 TGCGCCAGCAGCCAAGGGGACAGGGTTGCCCCCTACGAGCAGTACTTC CASSQGDRVAPYEQYF
many TRBJ2-7 TRBV20-1 TRBD2 TGCAGTGCTAGGCGACCCGGACTAGCGGGAGAGTACGAGCAGTACTTC CSARRPGLAGEYEQYF
many TRBJ1-1 TRBV6-7 NA TGTGCCAGCCCGATTGTCCACCGGGACCCACCCTTGAACACTGAAGCTTTCTTT CASPIVHRDPPLNTEAFF
NA TRBJ1-1 TRBV5-1 NA TGCGCCAGCAGCTTCCCCCCCGGGGGGCACACTGAAGCTTTCTTT CASSFPPGGHTEAFF
NA TRBJ2-7 TRBV19 NA TGTGCCAGTAGTATAATTGGAGCAGGGGACGAGCAGTACTTC CASSIIGAGDEQYF
many TRBJ2-7 TRBV6-1 NA TGTGCCAGCAGTGAAGGCGGGGAAACCTACGAGCAGTACTTC CASSEGGETYEQYF
many TRBJ2-7 TRBV30 NA TGTGCCTGGAGTGTAGAGGACGAGCAGTACTTC CAWSVEDEQYF
many TRBJ2-7 TRBV28 TRBD2 TGTGCCAGCTGCGGCGGGAGGGGCGAGCAGTACTTC CASCGGRGEQYF
many TRBJ2-7 TRBV20-1 TRBD2 TGCAGTGCCTATAGCGGGAGGGCCAGGAGGGAGCAGTACTTC CSAYSGRARREQYF
many TRBJ2-2 TRBV9 NA TGTGCCAGCCGAGGGAGAGCGAACACCGGGGAGCTGTTTTTT CASRGRANTGELFF
many TRBJ2-7 TRBV20-1 NA TGCAGTGCTAGAATGGGCGGGCGCGAGCAGTACTTC CSARMGGREQYF
many TRBJ2-7 TRBV5-1 NA TGCGCCAGCAGCTTGGTTCGGGGGAGCTCCTACGAGCAGTACTTC CASSLVRGSSYEQYF
many TRBJ2-7 TRBV7-9 NA TGTGCCAGCAGCATGTTGACAGGAACTTCCTACGAGCAGTACTTC CASSMLTGTSYEQYF
few TRBJ1-1 TRBV10-3 NA TGTGCCATCAGTGAGTCACGGGGAGGGATTGAAGCTTTCTTT CAISESRGGIEAFF